The 27 T cell receptor beta chains below all came from one sample that was sequenced in a study of T cell responses to AZD1222 COVID-19 vaccine. Only in-frame clones appear in the TCRdb table, and some are missing; sequencing was by immunoSEQ multiplex PCR. The sample carries some 130,000 clones, over 85% recorded once. Source: peripheral blood, taken 28 days after the second AZD1222 dose. These receptors originate from an adult who received the AZD1222 COVID-19 vaccine.

The V gene is TRBV6-6, the J gene TRBJ2-5, with D perhaps matching TRBD1 (5 bases). Trimming took 6 bases from V and 5 from J, leaving 16 bases between them. Germline CDR1 is MNHNY and CDR2 is SVGAGI (reference sequence). This CDR3 is 14 amino acids long. Written as DNA, the CDR3 is TGTGCCAGCAGACTCCCACAGGAAAGGGAGACCCAGTACTTC. The encoded protein is CASRLPQERETQYF.

This clone was observed a single time. The chain recombines TRBV15 with TRBJ1-2, with D uncertain. Trimming took 0 bases from V and 2 from J, leaving 4 bases between them. CDR1 is LNHNV, CDR2 YYDKDF, per germline (reference sequence). The CDR3 covers 13 residues. The CDR3 sequence: CATSRDRNYGYTF. DNA of the CDR3: TGTGCCACCAGCAGAGATCGAAACTATGGCTACACCTTC.

The rearrangement uses TRBV7-2 and TRBJ2-1; 9 bases align to TRBD1. Germline CDR1 and CDR2: SGHTA and FQGNSA. This CDR3 is 14 amino acids long. Losses at the gene ends were 4 bases for V and 9 bases for J; bases not matched to a gene: 7. Written as DNA, the CDR3 is TGTGCCAGCAGCTCCGGGACAGGGTGGGGTGAGCAGTTCTTC. This codes for CASSSGTGWGEQFF.

The chain joins TRBV5-8 to TRBJ1-1; 7 bases match TRBD1. CDR3 length equals 16 residues. Germline V gene sequence: CDR1 SGHTS, CDR2 YDEGEE. V gave up 0 bases and J gave up 6 bases; unmatched junction bases: 11. The CDR3 coding sequence is TGTGCCAGCAGCTTGGCCTGGGGGACAGTGAGTCCTGAAGCTTTCTTT. Translated, it gives CASSLAWGTVSPEAFF.

The chain links TRBV6-4 to TRBJ1-4, with D perhaps matching TRBD1 (6 bases). The ends were cut back, 6 bases at V and 0 bases at J, with 14 bases in the middle. Germline V gives CDR1 MRHNA, CDR2 SNTAGT. This CDR3 is 16 amino acids long. CDR3 DNA sequence: TGTGCCAGCAGCGAAATAACAGGGTCAACTAATGAAAAACTGTTTTTT. It specifies CASSEITGSTNEKLFF.

This clone showed up just once. The genes are TRBV18 and TRBJ2-7; D is perhaps TRBD1 (6 bases). CDR3 length: 16 amino acids. Germline CDR1 is KGHSH and CDR2 is LQKENI. V was shortened by 0 bases and J by 1 base, with 13 bases between the two germline ends. As DNA, the CDR3 is TGTGCCAGCTCACCACCTTGGGGGCCCCATTCCTACGAGCAGTACTTC. Its protein product is CASSPPWGPHSYEQYF.

V and J are TRBV4-3 and TRBJ1-5; D gene uncertain. Germline-derived CDR1 and CDR2 are LGHNA and YSLEER. The CDR3 length is 14 residues. Trimming stripped 2 bases from V and 2 bases from J, with 7 bases between. The CDR3 bases are TGCGCCAGCAGCCAACGGACCGGCAATCAGCCCCAGCATTTT. This codes for CASSQRTGNQPQHF.

This clone was recorded once. The chain joins TRBV4-3 to TRBJ2-1, with 9 nucleotides matching TRBD2. The ends lost 0 bases at V and 2 bases at J; junction bases unmatched: 14. CDR3 length: 20 amino acids. CDR1 and CDR2 from the germline V gene are LGHNA and YSLEER. The DNA for the CDR3 is TGCGCCAGCAGCCAAGATAGGGCGGGAGGGCCTATTTCCGCCTACAATGAGCAGTTCTTC. This translates into CASSQDRAGGPISAYNEQFF.

This clone was recorded only once. The chain links TRBV7-9 to TRBJ1-1; D call uncertain. This CDR3 contains 12 residues. Between the trimmed V and J ends, which lost 5 bases and 5 bases, there was a span of 9 bases. The germline V gene has CDR1 SEHNR and CDR2 FQNEAQ (reference sequence). Here the CDR3 DNA reads TGTGCCAGCAGCGCTACAAGGACTGAAGCTTTCTTT. Protein: CASSATRTEAFF.

This rearrangement joins TRBV25-1 to TRBJ2-3; no firm D call. The CDR3 has 10 residues. Trimming took off 6 bases at V and 6 bases at J, with 4 bases between the two ends. Germline CDR1 is MGHDK and CDR2 is SYGVNS. Here the CDR3 DNA reads TGTGCCAGCAGGGGGGATACGCAGTATTTT. As protein: CASRGDTQYF.

This clone occurred once. V is TRBV9 and J is TRBJ1-2; D not resolved. V was shortened by 0 bases and J by 4 bases, with 7 bases between the two germline ends. The V gene's germline CDR1 is SGDLS and CDR2 YYNGEE. The CDR3 length is 13 residues. The CDR3 sequence is CASSVDTLYGYTF. In DNA, the CDR3 is TGTGCCAGCAGCGTAGATACCCTCTATGGCTACACCTTC.

CDR3 sequence (DNA): TGTGCCAGTAGTTCCCAGGGTGACACTGAAGCTTTCTTT. Translation gives CASSSQGDTEAFF. V is TRBV19 and J is TRBJ1-1; D is possibly TRBD1 (5 bases). V lost 5 bases, J lost 3 bases, and 10 bases lay in between. CDR1 is LNHDA, CDR2 SQIVND, per germline (reference sequence). This CDR3 spans 13 amino acids.

The chain employs TRBV11-1 and TRBJ2-1, with D perhaps TRBD2 (5 bases). The CDR3 extends over 14 amino acids. V lost 0 bases, J lost 6 bases, and 9 bases lay in between. Germline loops: CDR1 SGHAT, CDR2 FQDESV (reference sequence). The CDR3 sequence is CASSLALSANEQFF. In DNA form, the CDR3 reads TGTGCCAGCAGCTTAGCGCTTAGCGCCAATGAGCAGTTCTTC.

This sequence joins TRBV6-5 and TRBJ2-7; a weak D match, TRBD2 (6 bases). This CDR3 comprises 15 residues. The V and J ends lost 2 bases and 4 bases respectively, with 15 bases between them. In germline, CDR1 is MNHEY, CDR2 SVGAGI. The CDR3 DNA reads TGTGCCAGCAGTTACCGGGACTTCGGAGGGTACGAGCAGTACTTC. Translation: CASSYRDFGGYEQYF.

This clone was seen just once. The V and J genes are TRBV3-1 (or the pseudogene TRBV3-2) and TRBJ1-2; 12 bases are a match to TRBD1. The CDR3 length is 16 residues. Trimming at V came to 3 bases and at J to 7 bases, leaving 9 bases not matched to a gene. The germline V gene has CDR1 LGHDT and CDR2 YNNKEL (reference sequence). In DNA form, the CDR3 reads TGTGCCAGCAGCCAGACGGGACAGGGGGCTTTCGGTGGCTACACCTTC. Protein sequence: CASSQTGQGAFGGYTF.

The chain couples TRBV5-8 to TRBJ2-7, with D possibly TRBD1 on 5 matching bases. The CDR3 consists of 15 residues. Per the germline V gene, CDR1 is SGHTS and CDR2 is YDEGEE. With 0 bases removed from V and 3 bases from J, the gap between germline ends came to 13 bases. In nucleotides, the CDR3 is TGTGCCAGCAGCTTGGTTGGGAACAGGTTCTACGAGCAGTACTTC. This translates into CASSLVGNRFYEQYF.

The chain is built from TRBV6-4 and TRBJ1-6; D remains ambiguous. This CDR3 is 13 amino acids long. V gave up 4 bases and J gave up 8 bases, with 9 bases separating them. The germline gives CDR1 MRHNA, CDR2 SNTAGT. The CDR3 sequence: CASSVFLDSPLHF. CDR3 bases: TGTGCCAGCAGTGTGTTTCTGGATTCACCCCTCCACTTT.

The genes are TRBV5-4 and TRBJ2-5; a weak D match, TRBD1 (5 bases). Trimming took off 2 bases at V and 5 bases at J, with 16 bases between the two ends. Per the germline V gene, CDR1 is SGHNT and CDR2 is YYREEE (reference sequence). The CDR3 totals 15 residues. Here the CDR3 DNA reads TGTGCCAGCAGCTTAGCACAGGAAGCTCGTGAGACCCAGTACTTC. Translating gives CASSLAQEARETQYF.

This rearrangement joins TRBV11-3 to TRBJ1-1; D unresolved. The CDR3 covers 14 residues. V shed 1 base and J shed 5 bases, with 11 bases lying between them. CDR1 is SGHNT, CDR2 YENEEA, per germline. The CDR3 sequence: CASSLGPAETEAFF. DNA for the CDR3: TGTGCCAGCAGCTTAGGGCCCGCGGAGACTGAAGCTTTCTTT.

The gene calls are TRBV6-1 and TRBJ2-3; 8 nucleotides align to TRBD1. Germline V gene data show CDR1 as MNHNS and CDR2 as SASEGT. V lost 3 bases and J lost 2; bases outside the gene matches: 19. The CDR3 runs 20 residues. The CDR3 DNA sequence: TGTGCCAGCAGTGATCAAGGACAGGGAGCAAGGGGTCTGTACACAGATACGCAGTATTTT. Its translation: CASSDQGQGARGLYTDTQYF.

The chain combines TRBV7-9 with TRBJ2-1; possibly TRBD2 for D (5 bases). The CDR3 contains 14 residues. The germline V gene encodes CDR1 SEHNR and CDR2 FQNEAQ (reference sequence). V was cut by 1 base and J by 6 bases, with 10 bases left in between. Written as DNA, the CDR3 is TGTGCCAGCAGCTTAGGGGCCGAGGGCAATGAGCAGTTCTTC. Protein: CASSLGAEGNEQFF.

V gene TRBV5-1 combines with J gene TRBJ2-3, with a weak D call TRBD1 (6 bases). The CDR3 has 15 amino acids. V was pared by 2 bases and J by 4 bases, with 14 bases between. Germline CDR1 and CDR2: SGHRS and YFSETQ. The CDR3 loop is CASSFGAGVADTQYF. CDR3 DNA sequence: TGCGCCAGCAGCTTCGGGGCAGGGGTAGCAGATACGCAGTATTTT.

The chain joins TRBV7-2 to TRBJ1-5; a possible D gene is TRBD1 (5 bases). V lost 4 bases and J 3 bases, leaving 13 bases between the germline ends. Germline V gene lookup returns CDR1 SGHTA and CDR2 FQGNSA. This CDR3 region has 15 residues. The CDR3 DNA is TGTGCCAGCAGCTCCCAGGGCAGGTCCAATCAGCCCCAGCATTTT. Translated: CASSSQGRSNQPQHF.

This sequence joins TRBV7-8 and TRBJ1-5; D gene ambiguous. The CDR3 runs 16 residues. Germline V gene lookup returns CDR1 SGHVS and CDR2 FQNEAQ. Trimming pared 0 bases from V and 0 bases from J, leaving 9 bases between. CDR3 in amino acids: CASSLATSTSNQPQHF. CDR3 sequence (DNA): TGTGCCAGCAGCTTAGCAACCTCTACTAGCAATCAGCCCCAGCATTTT.

The chain employs TRBV27 and TRBJ1-5, with D unresolved. Trimming left V 2 bases short and J 2 bases short, with 7 bases between. The germline gives CDR1 MNHEY, CDR2 SMNVEV (reference sequence). The CDR3 is 14 amino acids. The CDR3 loop reads CASSLMRGNQPQHF. Here the CDR3 DNA reads TGTGCCAGCAGTTTAATGAGGGGCAATCAGCCCCAGCATTTT.

This CDR3 is CASSRGAGGGDEAFF. The CDR3 DNA follows: TGCGCCAGCAGCAGGGGGGCAGGCGGCGGTGATGAAGCTTTCTTT. This chain connects TRBV5-1 to TRBJ1-1, with D tentatively TRBD1 (6 bases). Trimming removed 4 bases from V and 7 bases from J, with 20 bases in between. The CDR3 sequence is 15 residues long. Germline CDR1 SGHRS, CDR2 YFSETQ.

This clone was seen a few times. The chain links TRBV12-3 or TRBV12-4 to TRBJ1-2; 7 nucleotides line up with TRBD1. V lost 5 bases, J lost 8 bases, and 8 bases stayed unmatched. The CDR3 spans 13 residues. The DNA for the CDR3 is TGTGCCAGCAGTCCTGGGACAGTATTCGGCTACACCTTC. This translates into CASSPGTVFGYTF.